This TCR beta chain was found in a study of memory CD4+ T cells and cytomegalovirus serostatus. The ends were cut back, 4 bases at V and 5 bases at J, with 17 bases in the middle. Germline V gene data show CDR1 as MNHNS and CDR2 as SASEGT. This CDR3 spans 16 amino acids. Measured with immunoSEQ multiplex PCR; TCRdb has only the in-frame clones, and not every one. The sample lists more than 45,000 clones; roughly 80% were seen once. The sort gate was single viable CD3+CD4+CD8-CD45RO+ cells for memory CD4+ T cells. There are a few counts of this clone. Antigen specificity is unknown. Study-level results: Suggested: most of the CMV-linked TCR signature lies in CD4+ memory cells.

This chain joins TRBV6-1 and TRBJ1-4; maybe TRBD1 (6 bases). Sample: memory CD4+ T cells from blood. This receptor was taken from an adult in good health and CMV-seropositive. The CDR3 here is CASSAPDNRENEKLFF. The CDR3 region has the DNA TGTGCCAGCAGTGCCCCCGATAACAGGGAAAATGAAAAACTGTTTTTT.